Below, 9 T cell receptor beta chains from the same sample are listed, as sequenced in a study of T cells after somatic rescue of genetic block. Libraries were prepared by immunoSEQ multiplex PCR; TCRdb keeps only in-frame clonotypes and omits some of them. The table lists about 67,000 clones, around 90% of them singletons, with around 3% in the top ten. Sequencing was carried out using peripheral blood mononuclear cells (PBMCs). The receptors stem from a man in his forties.

This clone was detected only a few times. The chain is built from TRBV4-2 and TRBJ2-1, with 11 bases that match TRBD2. The V and J ends lost 0 bases and 6 bases, in that order; junction bases with no gene match: 1. The CDR3 loop spans 15 amino acids. Germline assignment: CDR1 LGHNA and CDR2 YNFKEQ. CDR3 amino acids: CASSQDSGGANEQFF. The CDR3 coding sequence is TGTGCCAGCAGCCAAGATAGCGGGGGGGCCAATGAGCAGTTCTTC.

The chain links TRBV6-1 to TRBJ2-7; D is unresolved. The CDR3 runs 12 residues. V lost 3 bases, J lost 5 bases, and 8 bases lay in between. Germline CDR1 is MNHNS and CDR2 is SASEGT. Here the CDR3 DNA reads TGTGCCAGCAGTGATGGGTTCAACGAGCAGTACTTC. Amino acids: CASSDGFNEQYF.

The V and J genes are TRBV7-9 and TRBJ1-4; the D is unclear. V was trimmed by 5 bases and J by 4 bases, leaving 8 bases between them. This CDR3 region has 13 residues. CDR1 is SEHNR, CDR2 FQNEAQ, per germline (reference sequence). The CDR3, as DNA: TGTGCCAGCAGCCCGACGGTTAATGAAAAACTGTTTTTT. This codes for CASSPTVNEKLFF. Combining the CDR3 with reference TRBV7-9 and TRBJ1-4 gives the whole variable domain DTGVSQNPRHKITKRGQNVTFRCDPISEHNRLYWYRQTLGQGPEFLTYFQNEAQLEKSRLLSDRFSAERPKGSFSTLEIQRTEQGDSAMYLCASSPTVNEKLFFGSGTQLSVL.

V usage is TRBV18 and J usage is TRBJ1-3; 7 bases match TRBD1. In germline, CDR1 is KGHSH, CDR2 LQKENI. With 5 bases clipped from V and 4 bases from J, the junction kept 5 bases outside the gene matches. CDR3 length: 14 residues. The CDR3 is CASSSTGSGNTIYF. The CDR3 DNA reads as TGTGCCAGCTCATCGACAGGGTCGGGAAACACCATATATTTT.

J is TRBJ2-1 and V is TRBV10-3; 8 positions match TRBD1. This CDR3 has 15 amino acids. V dropped 3 bases and J dropped 1; count of bases not matched to a gene: 2. Germline values: CDR1 ENHRY, CDR2 SYGVKD. DNA for the CDR3: TGTGCCATCAGTGACGACAGGGGTTCCTACAATGAGCAGTTCTTC. It encodes CAISDDRGSYNEQFF.

V is TRBV11-3 and J is TRBJ2-1, with D possibly being TRBD1 (6 bases). This CDR3 region has 15 residues. V was clipped by 4 bases and J by 5 bases, with 15 bases between them. CDR1 and CDR2 from the germline V gene are SGHNT and YENEEA. The CDR3 region is CASSSRDNRDNEQFF. The CDR3 DNA sequence: TGTGCCAGCAGCTCAAGGGACAACCGTGACAATGAGCAGTTCTTC.

The chain carries TRBV10-3 and TRBJ2-1; TRBD2 matches at 8 bases. The length of the CDR3 is 14 residues. The V gene end was trimmed by 6 bases and the J gene end by 5 bases; junction bases not matched to a gene: 6. CDR1 and CDR2 from the germline V gene are ENHRY and SYGVKD. The CDR3 nucleotides are TGTGCCATCAGAAAGGGACTAGAAAACAATGAGCAGTTCTTC. Translated, it gives CAIRKGLENNEQFF.

The gene calls are TRBV6-1 and TRBJ2-7; 7 bases match TRBD1. V dropped 6 bases and J dropped 0; count of bases not matched to a gene: 5. The CDR3 extends over 14 amino acids. Germline V lookup: CDR1 MNHNS, CDR2 SASEGT. This chain's CDR3 is CASRPGDSSYEQYF. CDR3 in DNA: TGTGCCAGCAGGCCCGGGGACAGCTCCTACGAGCAGTACTTC.

V gene TRBV5-1 combines with J gene TRBJ1-5; TRBD1 matches 7 bases. V lost 4 bases to trimming and J lost 2 bases; unmatched junction nucleotides: 6. This CDR3 has 15 amino acids. Germline-derived CDR1 and CDR2 are SGHRS and YFSETQ. Here the CDR3 reads CASSPDGQGNQPQHF. The CDR3 nucleotides read TGCGCCAGCAGCCCGGATGGACAGGGCAATCAGCCCCAGCATTTT.